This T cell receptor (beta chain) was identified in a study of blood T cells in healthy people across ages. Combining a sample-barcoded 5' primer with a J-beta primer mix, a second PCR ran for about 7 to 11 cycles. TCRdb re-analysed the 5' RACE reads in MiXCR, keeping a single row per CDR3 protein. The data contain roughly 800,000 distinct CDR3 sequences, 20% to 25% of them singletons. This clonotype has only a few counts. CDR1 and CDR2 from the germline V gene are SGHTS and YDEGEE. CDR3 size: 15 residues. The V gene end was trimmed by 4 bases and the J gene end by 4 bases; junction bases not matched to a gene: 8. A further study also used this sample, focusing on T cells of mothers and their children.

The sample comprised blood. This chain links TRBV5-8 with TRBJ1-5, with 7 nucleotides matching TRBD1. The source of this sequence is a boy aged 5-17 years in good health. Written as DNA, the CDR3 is TGTGCCAGCAGCGAGACAGGGATAGGGAATCAGCCCCAGCATTTT. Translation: CASSETGIGNQPQHF.